This T cell receptor beta chain came from a study of cytomegalovirus exposure and HLA in healthy donors. Study summary: Of all 380 or so donors who were genotyped, about 84% belonged to the Caucasian-associated ancestry cluster. Study-wide results and caveats: A later analysis linked roughly 17,000 TCR beta sequences to HLA alleles at 0.05 false discovery rate. From TCR beta sequences, most subjects' HLA-A and HLA-B alleles were reportedly predicted accurately. The classifier was said to identify cytomegalovirus status with high specificity and sensitivity.

Of note for this clone: Its target is unknown.

With 60 Vbeta and 13 Jbeta primers, the PCR was carried out. Assay: immunoSEQ multiplex PCR; the TCRdb copy retains only in-frame clones and omits some. Among 90,000 to 140,000 clones listed, around four fifths were seen once. The CDR3 loop spans 15 amino acids. Trimming cost V 5 bases and J 2 bases; bases outside gene matches: 6. CDR1 SGHTA and CDR2 FQGNSA come from the germline V gene. Sequencing used PBMCs. The rearrangement uses TRBV7-2 and TRBJ2-7, with 10 nucleotides matching TRBD2. The TCR comes from a woman aged 40-49 years in good health and CMV-seropositive. The CDR3 protein is CASSKGLAATYEQYF. The CDR3, as DNA: TGTGCCAGCAGCAAAGGACTAGCGGCAACCTACGAGCAGTACTTC.